The next 28 T cell receptor beta chains were all read from a single sample in a study of T cell repertoires in cytomegalovirus infection. TCRdb itself ran the reads through MiXCR, one entry per CDR3 protein. The sample lists roughly 180,000 distinct CDR3 sequences, 28% occurring once. The sequencing input was PBMCs. The source is a human donor in good health (CMV status not recorded). Some clones in this sample may be carry-over from other donors' samples.

This rearrangement joins TRBV29-1 to TRBJ1-2; D is perhaps TRBD1 (6 bases). The CDR3 spans 15 residues. V shed 7 bases and J shed 1 base, with 19 bases lying between them. The germline V gene encodes CDR1 SQVTM and CDR2 ANQGSEA. In nucleotides, the CDR3 is TGCAGCGCCGGGGCGGGGCAGGGGCTTAACTATGGCTACACCTTC. Protein: CSAGAGQGLNYGYTF. Looking up the rest from reference TRBV29-1 and TRBJ1-2 gives the full variable domain: SAVISQKPSRDICQRGTSLTIQCQVDSQVTMMFWYRQQPGQSLTLIATANQGSEATYESGFVIDKFPISRPNLTFSTLTVSNMSPEDSSIYLCSAGAGQGLNYGYTFGSGTRLTVV.

This clonotype has more than one count but fewer than ten. This chain links TRBV29-1 with TRBJ2-3, with 12 nucleotides matching TRBD2. This CDR3 spans 16 amino acids. Losses at the gene ends were 4 bases for V and 3 bases for J; bases not matched to a gene: 8. Per the germline V gene, CDR1 is SQVTM and CDR2 is ANQGSEA. CDR3 in DNA: TGCAGCGTTGGAGCACTAGCGGGGGGCGGGACAGATACGCAGTATTTT. It encodes CSVGALAGGGTDTQYF.

This chain uses TRBV6-2 or TRBV6-3 with TRBJ2-1; D perhaps matches TRBD2 (7 bases). The CDR3 has 15 amino acids. CDR1 and CDR2 (germline): MNHEY, SVGEGT. The V and J ends lost 5 bases and 6 bases respectively, with 17 bases between them. The CDR3 spells CASSPQTGGTNEQFF. CDR3 DNA: TGTGCCAGCAGTCCTCAAACGGGGGGCACCAATGAGCAGTTCTTC.

The rearrangement uses TRBV11-2 and TRBJ1-1; D may be TRBD1 (5 bases). Trimming left V 2 bases short and J 1 base short, with 11 bases between. Germline CDR1 reads SGHAT; CDR2 reads FQNNGV. This CDR3 spans 15 amino acids. CDR3 sequence (DNA): TGTGCCAGCAGCTTAAGGGACGTTACGAACACTGAAGCTTTCTTT. Amino acid sequence: CASSLRDVTNTEAFF. Together with reference TRBV11-2 and TRBJ1-1, the CDR3 gives the full variable domain: EAGVAQSPRYKIIEKRQSVAFWCNPISGHATLYWYQQILGQGPKLLIQFQNNGVVDDSQLPKDRFSAERLKGVDSTLKIQPAKLEDSAVYLCASSLRDVTNTEAFFGQGTRLTVV.

The genes are TRBV5-6 and TRBJ1-2, with D tentatively TRBD1 (5 bases). This CDR3 has 17 residues. CDR1 is SGHDT, CDR2 YYEEEE, per germline. Trimming removed 3 bases at V and 0 bases at J, with 18 bases between. The CDR3 DNA reads as TGTGCCAGCAGCTCAAGACAGACCGAAAGAGCTAACTATGGCTACACCTTC. Its translation is CASSSRQTERANYGYTF.

In this sample, this clonotype turned up a few times. The chain is built from TRBV20-1 and TRBJ2-3, with D perhaps TRBD1 or TRBD2 (5 bases each). The CDR3 has 15 amino acids. The ends were cut back, 0 bases at V and 6 bases at J, with 16 bases in the middle. Germline V gene sequence: CDR1 DFQATT, CDR2 SNEGSKA (reference sequence). The chain's CDR3 is CSARDGDGSADTQYF. As DNA, the CDR3 is TGCAGTGCTAGAGATGGGGACGGCAGTGCGGATACGCAGTATTTT.

This clonotype was counted ten times or more. V and J are TRBV15 and TRBJ2-7; no reliable D call. This CDR3 region has 12 residues. V lost 2 bases to trimming and J lost 3 bases, with 5 bases between them. CDR1 is LNHNV and CDR2 is YYDKDF in the germline V gene (reference sequence). For the CDR3, the DNA is TGTGCCACCAGCAGACTGGGCTACGAGCAGTACTTC. Its translation: CATSRLGYEQYF.

This clonotype has only a few counts. This chain links TRBV27 with TRBJ1-5; D is possibly TRBD1 (6 bases). This CDR3 contains 15 residues. V gave up 4 bases and J gave up 5 bases, with 15 bases separating them. Germline assignment: CDR1 MNHEY and CDR2 SMNVEV (reference sequence). CDR3 residues: CASSSTQGLYQPQHF. CDR3 DNA: TGTGCCAGCAGTTCGACCCAGGGGCTTTATCAGCCCCAGCATTTT.

The chain carries TRBV9 and TRBJ1-5; a weak D match, TRBD1 (6 bases). Trimming removed 4 bases at V and 3 bases at J, with 14 bases between. Germline CDR1 and CDR2: SGDLS and YYNGEE. This CDR3 has 15 residues. Written as DNA, the CDR3 is TGTGCCAGCAGCACACAGGGAGACGTCAATCAGCCCCAGCATTTT. Translated, it gives CASSTQGDVNQPQHF.

This clonotype was counted at least ten times. V is TRBV7-2 and J is TRBJ2-5; 8 bases agree with TRBD1. There are 13 residues in the CDR3. The trim removed 4 bases at V and 6 bases at J, leaving 4 bases unmatched. In germline, CDR1 is SGHTA, CDR2 FQGNSA. As DNA, the CDR3 is TGTGCCAGCAGCTGGGACAGGTTGAAGACCCAGTACTTC. Protein product: CASSWDRLKTQYF. The whole variable domain, filled in from reference TRBV7-2 and TRBJ2-5, reads GAGVSQSPSNKVTEKGKDVELRCDPISGHTALYWYRQSLGQGLEFLIYFQGNSAPDKSGLPSDRFSAERTGGSVSTLTIQRTQQEDSAVYLCASSWDRLKTQYFGPGTRLLVL.

V gene TRBV7-3 combines with J gene TRBJ2-2, with unresolved D. The V and J ends lost 2 bases and 2 bases respectively, with 18 bases between them. The CDR3 is made up of 18 amino acids. Germline V lookup: CDR1 SGHTA, CDR2 FQGTGA. DNA for the CDR3: TGTGCCAGCAGCTTACGGGTTCTGGGGTTCCCTAACACCGGGGAGCTGTTTTTT. Its protein is CASSLRVLGFPNTGELFF. Filled out from reference TRBV7-3 and TRBJ2-2, the complete variable domain reads GAGVSQTPSNKVTEKGKYVELRCDPISGHTALYWYRQSLGQGPEFLIYFQGTGAADDSGLPNDRFFAVRPEGSVSTLKIQRTERGDSAVYLCASSLRVLGFPNTGELFFGEGSRLTVL.

This clonotype was picked up a small number of times. CDR3 nucleotide sequence: TGTGCCAGCAGCCGACAGGGTCTACCCGGGGCCAACGTCCTGACTTTC. Translation: CASSRQGLPGANVLTF. This sequence joins TRBV28 and TRBJ2-6; 7 positions match TRBD1. The V and J ends lost 6 bases and 4 bases, in that order; junction bases with no gene match: 9. This CDR3 has 16 amino acids. CDR1 MDHEN and CDR2 SYDVKM come from the germline V gene.

The chain joins TRBV19 to TRBJ1-1; 9 nucleotides agree with TRBD1. The CDR3 length is 14 residues. With V trimmed by 5 bases and J by 5 bases, 6 bases remained unmatched. From germline, CDR1 is LNHDA and CDR2 SQIVND (reference sequence). The CDR3, as DNA: TGTGCCAGTAGTCCACAGGGGGCTGTTACTGAAGCTTTCTTT. Protein: CASSPQGAVTEAFF.

The CDR3 here is CASSSYRGPGMNTEAFF. The CDR3 coding sequence is TGCGCCAGCAGCTCATACAGGGGGCCTGGAATGAACACTGAAGCTTTCTTT. The chain combines TRBV4-1 with TRBJ1-1, with TRBD1 identical over 9 bases. This CDR3 has 17 amino acids. The V gene end was trimmed by 5 bases and the J gene end by 0 bases; junction bases not matched to a gene: 10. The germline CDR1 and CDR2 sequences are MGHRA and YSYEKL.

The J gene is TRBJ2-2, the V gene TRBV7-2; the D is unclear. CDR3 length equals 14 residues. V was cut by 5 bases and J by 4 bases, with 11 bases left in between. In germline, CDR1 is SGHTA, CDR2 FQGNSA. CDR3 protein: CASSGRRVTGELFF. The DNA for the CDR3 is TGTGCCAGCAGCGGACGACGCGTCACCGGGGAGCTGTTTTTT.

In nucleotides, the CDR3 is TGTGCCAGTAGTACAAATCTGAACACTGAAGCTTTCTTT. It is translated as CASSTNLNTEAFF. The chain links TRBV19 to TRBJ1-1; D gene uncertain. Germline CDR1 is LNHDA and CDR2 is SQIVND (reference sequence). The CDR3 is 13 amino acids. V was cut by 4 bases and J by 0 bases, with 6 bases left in between.

This clonotype was seen only once. A read error may produce the germline difference seen at one junction end. V is TRBV6-2 or TRBV6-3 and J is TRBJ2-7, with D uncertain. Germline V gene sequence: CDR1 MNHEY, CDR2 SVGEGT. This CDR3 contains 14 residues. The CDR3: CTSSTSWSSYEQYF. The CDR3 DNA follows: TGTACCAGCAGCACCTCTTGGAGCTCCTACGAGCAGTACTTC.

This clonotype appeared many times. This rearrangement joins TRBV12-3 or TRBV12-4 to TRBJ2-1; D gene uncertain. This CDR3 region has 11 residues. V was clipped by 3 bases and J by 7 bases, with 4 bases between them. This chain's CDR3 is CASSFGNEQFF. Written as DNA, the CDR3 is TGTGCCAGCAGTTTCGGGAATGAGCAGTTCTTC.

This rearrangement joins TRBV7-9 to TRBJ1-1; D gene uncertain. The V gene's germline CDR1 is SEHNR and CDR2 FQNEAQ (reference sequence). V was cut by 3 bases and J by 3 bases, with 11 bases left in between. This CDR3 has 14 amino acids. CDR3 protein: CASSLDGRDTEAFF. In DNA, the CDR3 is TGTGCCAGCAGCTTGGACGGGCGGGACACTGAAGCTTTCTTT.

This clonotype has only a few counts. CDR3 coding DNA: TGTGCCAGCAGCCTCTATAGTCGAGAGACCCAGTACTTC. Its translation is CASSLYSRETQYF. J is TRBJ2-5 and V is TRBV3-1; D is unclear. CDR3 size: 13 residues. Trimming took off 4 bases at V and 4 bases at J, with 10 bases between the two ends. CDR1 is LGHDT, CDR2 YNNKEL, per germline (reference sequence).

The chain uses TRBV2 and TRBJ1-2; the D gene is possibly TRBD1 (6 bases). This CDR3 region has 13 residues. Germline values: CDR1 SNHLY, CDR2 FYNNEI. Deletions cut 7 bases from V and 2 bases from J, with 11 bases between. Here the CDR3 reads CASKERGNYGYTF. In nucleotides, the CDR3 is TGTGCCAGCAAGGAGAGGGGGAACTATGGCTACACCTTC.

The chain's CDR3 is CASSFEVDQYF. The CDR3, as DNA: TGTGCCAGCAGCTTCGAGGTAGACCAGTACTTC. The rearrangement joins TRBV7-8 to TRBJ2-5, with D uncertain. The germline gives CDR1 SGHVS, CDR2 FQNEAQ. Trimming pared 3 bases from V and 10 bases from J, leaving 9 bases between. The CDR3 totals 11 residues.

This sequence joins TRBV4-1 and TRBJ2-3, with D hard to call. This CDR3 is built from 16 residues. V was pared by 1 base and J by 2 bases, with 13 bases between. CDR1 is MGHRA, CDR2 YSYEKL, per germline. CDR3 in amino acids: CASSQGEFRDTDTQYF. Here the CDR3 DNA reads TGCGCCAGCAGCCAAGGAGAGTTTAGGGACACAGATACGCAGTATTTT.

This clonotype appeared a single time. The rearrangement joins TRBV12-5 to TRBJ1-1; unclear D gene. The CDR3 contains 14 residues. Looked up from germline, CDR1 is LGHNT and CDR2 is FRNRAP. V lost 0 bases, J lost 3 bases, and 8 bases lay in between. The DNA for the CDR3 is TGTGCTAGTGGTTTGGTAGCTGGCGACACTGAAGCTTTCTTT. It translates to CASGLVAGDTEAFF.

The chain uses TRBV30 and TRBJ2-3; 12 bases map to TRBD1. The CDR3 runs 16 residues. CDR1 and CDR2 (germline): GTSNPN, SVGIG (reference sequence). Losses at the gene ends were 2 bases for V and 3 bases for J; bases not matched to a gene: 6. The CDR3 DNA sequence: TGTGCCTGGAGTCCCCGGGACAGGGGGCGAACAGATACGCAGTATTTT. It yields the protein CAWSPRDRGRTDTQYF.

This clonotype was seen a single time. A much larger clone sits a single nucleotide away, making a read error possible. This chain connects TRBV2 to TRBJ1-4; no clear D. CDR1 and CDR2 (germline): SNHLY, FYNNEI. CDR3 size: 14 residues. Trimming stripped 2 bases from V and 4 bases from J, with 8 bases between. CDR3 sequence: CASSESVSNEKLFF. CDR3 in DNA: TGTGCCAGCAGTGAATCCGTGAGTAATGAAAAACTGTTTTTT.

The chain combines TRBV19 with TRBJ2-5; D is perhaps TRBD2 (6 bases). The CDR3 is 14 amino acids. The V and J ends lost 4 bases and 3 bases respectively, with 12 bases between them. Germline V gene sequence: CDR1 LNHDA, CDR2 SQIVND (reference sequence). The CDR3, as DNA: TGTGCCAGTAGTACAACCGGGAGTAAAGAGACCCAGTACTTC. It is translated as CASSTTGSKETQYF.

The V gene is TRBV19, the J gene TRBJ2-7, with D tentatively TRBD1 (6 bases). V lost 3 bases and J lost 3, with 15 bases in between. This CDR3 comprises 15 residues. Germline lookup yields CDR1 LNHDA and CDR2 SQIVND (reference sequence). For the CDR3, the DNA is TGTGCCAGTAGTATGGAAGGACAGACCAACTACGAGCAGTACTTC. Residues: CASSMEGQTNYEQYF.